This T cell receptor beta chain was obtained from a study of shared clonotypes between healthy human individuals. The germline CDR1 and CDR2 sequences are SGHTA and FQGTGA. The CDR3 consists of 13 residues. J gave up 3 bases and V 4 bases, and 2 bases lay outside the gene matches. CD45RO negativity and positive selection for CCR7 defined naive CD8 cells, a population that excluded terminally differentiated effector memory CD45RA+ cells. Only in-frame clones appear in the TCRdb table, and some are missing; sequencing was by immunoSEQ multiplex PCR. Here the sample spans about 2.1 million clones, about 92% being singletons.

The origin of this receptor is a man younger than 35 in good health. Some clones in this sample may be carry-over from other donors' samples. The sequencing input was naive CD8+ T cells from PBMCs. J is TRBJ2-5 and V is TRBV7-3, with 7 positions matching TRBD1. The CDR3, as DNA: TGTGCCAGCAGCTCCGACAGGGAAGAGACCCAGTACTTC. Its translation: CASSSDREETQYF.